The 13 T cell receptor beta chains below all came from one sample that was sequenced in a study of blood T cells in healthy people across ages. Primers used in a second PCR of roughly 6 to 11 cycles were a sample-barcoded 5' primer and a J-beta primer mix. TCRdb independently ran MiXCR on the 5' RACE reads; one entry per CDR3 protein. The table lists some 690,000 distinct CDR3 sequences, 20% to 25% of them singletons, with roughly a fifth in the top ten. Sequenced input: blood. These receptors all come from a man between 65 and 85 years old in good health.

V gene TRBV29-1 combines with J gene TRBJ1-4; TRBD1 is a possible D gene (5 bases). CDR1 SQVTM and CDR2 ANQGSEA come from the germline V gene. The CDR3 length is 12 residues. V was clipped by 5 bases and J by 3 bases, with 7 bases between them. CDR3 sequence: CSVRGSNEKLFF. The CDR3, as DNA: TGCAGCGTTCGGGGGTCTAATGAAAAACTGTTTTTT.

This clonotype was seen more than once but under ten times. V and J are TRBV7-3 and TRBJ2-1; 7 bases align to TRBD1. The CDR3 length is 15 residues. The ends lost 6 bases at V and 2 bases at J; junction bases unmatched: 7. From germline, CDR1 is SGHTA and CDR2 FQGTGA. CDR3 nucleotides: TGTGCCAGCAGGGAGGCCGGGACAGCCTACAATGAGCAGTTCTTC. Its protein is CASREAGTAYNEQFF.

This clonotype was seen more than once but under ten times. The chain uses TRBV3-1 and TRBJ1-4; perhaps TRBD1 as D (5 bases). The V end lost 0 bases, the J end lost 6 bases, and 11 bases lay between the germline ends. This CDR3 region has 15 residues. Germline V gene lookup returns CDR1 LGHDT and CDR2 YNNKEL (reference sequence). The CDR3 sequence is CASSQDWGSDEKLFF. The DNA for the CDR3 is TGTGCCAGCAGCCAAGACTGGGGGTCGGATGAAAAACTGTTTTTT.

The J gene is TRBJ2-7, the V gene TRBV3-1; tentatively, D is TRBD1 (7 bases). The germline V gene has CDR1 LGHDT and CDR2 YNNKEL (reference sequence). With 1 base removed from V and 3 bases from J, the gap between germline ends came to 13 bases. CDR3 length equals 15 residues. Written as DNA, the CDR3 is TGTGCCAGCAGCCAAGGAGCAGGGGGGTTCTACGAGCAGTACTTC. Protein product: CASSQGAGGFYEQYF.

The chain uses TRBV12-3 or TRBV12-4 and TRBJ1-4, with no clear D. This CDR3 contains 14 residues. V lost 2 bases and J 8 bases, leaving 12 bases between the germline ends. In nucleotides, the CDR3 is TGTGCCAGCAGTTTACGTGGTTCGAGGGAAAAACTGTTTTTT. Residues: CASSLRGSREKLFF.

In this sample, this clonotype turned up a few times. CDR3 sequence reads: CASSVEDRGSYTF. The CDR3 nucleotides are TGTGCCAGCAGCGTAGAGGATCGGGGGAGCTACACCTTC. This rearrangement joins TRBV9 to TRBJ1-2; maybe TRBD1 (5 bases). Germline V lookup: CDR1 SGDLS, CDR2 YYNGEE. This CDR3 has 13 residues. Trimming took off 0 bases at V and 9 bases at J, with 12 bases between the two ends. Based on the CDR3 plus reference TRBV9 and TRBJ1-2, the full variable domain is DSGVTQTPKHLITATGQRVTLRCSPRSGDLSVYWYQQSLDQGLQFLIQYYNGEERAKGNILERFSAQQFPDLHSELNLSSLELGDSALYFCASSVEDRGSYTFGSGTRLTVV.

This clonotype was recorded a few times. The chain carries TRBV16 and TRBJ1-2; D is possibly TRBD1 (6 bases). Germline-derived CDR1 and CDR2 are KGHSY and FQNENV. The V and J ends lost 3 bases and 7 bases respectively, with 18 bases between them. This CDR3 spans 15 amino acids. The CDR3 here is CASSHPGHRFAGYTF. In nucleotides, the CDR3 is TGTGCCAGCAGCCACCCGGGACACCGTTTTGCTGGCTACACCTTC.

The chain couples TRBV2 to TRBJ2-3; the match to TRBD2 covers 9 bases. The CDR3 consists of 14 residues. V shed 8 bases, J shed 4 bases, and the junction held 7 bases outside the gene matches. Germline values: CDR1 SNHLY, CDR2 FYNNEI. The CDR3: CASFLAGIADTQYF. CDR3 nucleotide sequence: TGTGCCAGCTTTCTAGCGGGAATAGCAGATACGCAGTATTTT.

This clonotype has more than one count but fewer than ten. The chain has TRBV27 and TRBJ1-5, with D tentatively TRBD1 (6 bases). The length of the CDR3 is 14 residues. Between the trimmed V and J ends, which lost 6 bases and 8 bases, there was a span of 17 bases. CDR1 and CDR2 from the germline V gene are MNHEY and SMNVEV (reference sequence). CDR3 DNA: TGTGCCAGCAGCCGCCCCGGGGGCGCGGAGCCCCAGCATTTT. It specifies CASSRPGGAEPQHF.

The chain links TRBV12-3 or TRBV12-4 to TRBJ2-5; 9 bases are a match to TRBD2. CDR3 length: 15 amino acids. V gave up 4 bases and J gave up 5 bases; unmatched junction bases: 8. In nucleotides, the CDR3 is TGTGCCAGCAGTTCCCATAGCGGGGGTGAGGAGACCCAGTACTTC. This translates into CASSSHSGGEETQYF.

A word on this clonotype: At one end, the junction sequence differs from germline, possibly due to a read error. The chain links TRBV12-3 or TRBV12-4 to TRBJ1-1, with TRBD1 matching 7 bases. The CDR3 totals 15 residues. The CDR3 sequence: CAGSQTGQERPEAFF. CDR3 DNA: TGTGCCGGCAGCCAAACCGGACAGGAAAGGCCTGAAGCTTTCTTT.

Only a few counts were recorded for this clonotype. This chain joins TRBV5-1 and TRBJ2-5, with D possibly being TRBD1 (6 bases). Trimming took 1 base from V and 5 from J, leaving 15 bases between them. Per germline, CDR1 SGHRS and CDR2 YFSETQ. The CDR3 runs to 15 residues. DNA of the CDR3: TGCGCCAGCAGCTTGCTGGGGGCTATCGGGGAGACCCAGTACTTC. Encoded protein: CASSLLGAIGETQYF.

This clonotype was counted a single time. The chain has TRBV3-1 and TRBJ2-7, with TRBD2 as a possible D gene (6 bases). The germline CDR1 and CDR2 sequences are LGHDT and YNNKEL (reference sequence). Trimming cost V 1 base and J 9 bases, with 7 bases left between them. The CDR3 spans 11 residues. CDR3: CASSQGRAQYF. As DNA, the CDR3 is TGTGCCAGCAGCCAAGGGAGGGCGCAGTACTTC.